Presented here are 8 T cell receptor beta chains from one specimen sequenced in a study of T cells in Graves' hyperthyroidism and ophthalmopathy. Amplification of TCR beta CDR3 regions was performed using RNA transcripts as template. A set of HTBI primers served as the primers for a first-round RT-PCR of the TCR CDR3. Using its own MiXCR run on the multiplex PCR reads, TCRdb lists one record per CDR3 protein. The sample carries some 760,000 distinct CDR3 sequences, approximately 14% recorded once. What was sequenced was blood. The origin of the receptors is a young woman with Graves' hyperthyroidism.

This clonotype was seen at least ten times. The J gene is TRBJ1-1, the V gene TRBV28; D uncertain. The CDR3 spans 14 residues. CDR1 MDHEN and CDR2 SYDVKM come from the germline V gene. V lost 5 bases, J lost 5 bases, and 15 bases lay in between. The CDR3 DNA reads TGTGCCAGCAGTATACGGGGAGGATGGACTGAAGCTTTCTTT. It specifies CASSIRGGWTEAFF.

This chain joins TRBV28 and TRBJ2-3; 8 bases line up with TRBD2. Germline V gene data show CDR1 as MDHEN and CDR2 as SYDVKM. V lost 7 bases and J lost 4; bases outside the gene matches: 10. This CDR3 has 15 residues. CDR3 residues: CASTASGYSPDTQYF. CDR3 nucleotide sequence: TGTGCCAGCACTGCTAGCGGGTATTCTCCAGATACGCAGTATTTT.

The chain joins TRBV4-1 to TRBJ2-7; D gene ambiguous. The V end was cut by 4 bases, the J end by 0 bases, with 13 bases between. The germline V gene encodes CDR1 MGHRA and CDR2 YSYEKL. This CDR3 has 15 residues. The CDR3 sequence is CASSPFSTVSYEQYF. The CDR3 nucleotides are TGCGCCAGCAGCCCCTTTTCTACGGTCTCCTACGAGCAGTACTTC.

This clonotype has a count of ten or more. A read error may be the cause here, since a much bigger clone is one base away. The chain carries TRBV11-1 and TRBJ2-7, with D unclear. Germline values: CDR1 SGHAT, CDR2 FQDESV (reference sequence). Trimming left V 1 base short and J 0 bases short, with 4 bases between. The CDR3 spans 13 residues. This CDR3 is CASSLDNSYEQYF. The CDR3 region has the DNA TGTGCCAGCAGCTTAGACAACTCCTACGAGCAGTACTTC.

This clonotype was counted many times. The chain carries TRBV27 and TRBJ2-7; D is ambiguous. The germline V and J ends were trimmed by 6 bases and 0 bases, with 12 bases remaining between them. This CDR3 is built from 14 residues. CDR1 and CDR2 from the germline V gene are MNHEY and SMNVEV (reference sequence). In DNA, the CDR3 is TGTGCCAGCAGCTCCTCAGACGGCTCCTACGAGCAGTACTTC. Translated: CASSSSDGSYEQYF.

The chain links TRBV6-5 to TRBJ1-3; the match to TRBD1 covers 7 bases. Germline CDR1 reads MNHEY; CDR2 reads SVGAGI. The J segment lost 3 bases and the V segment lost 0 bases, leaving 5 bases of the junction unmatched. This CDR3 has 16 amino acids. The CDR3 here is CASSYSATGLGNTIYF. The CDR3 DNA is TGTGCCAGCAGTTACTCAGCGACAGGGCTTGGAAACACCATATATTTT.

This clonotype was observed many times. The chain links TRBV29-1 to TRBJ1-1; no clear D. V was trimmed by 3 bases and J by 10 bases, leaving 9 bases between them. The CDR3 covers 10 residues. Germline V gene sequence: CDR1 SQVTM, CDR2 ANQGSEA. CDR3 region: CSVDRRRAFF. DNA of the CDR3: TGCAGCGTTGATAGGAGGAGAGCTTTCTTT.

The chain recombines TRBV7-3 with TRBJ2-1; 8 bases align to TRBD2. V lost 3 bases and J lost 6; bases outside the gene matches: 7. This CDR3 is 15 amino acids long. Germline V lookup: CDR1 SGHTA, CDR2 FQGTGA. CDR3 sequence reads: CASSFSGNPSNEQFF. The DNA for the CDR3 is TGTGCCAGCAGCTTTAGCGGGAACCCTTCCAATGAGCAGTTCTTC. Filled out from reference TRBV7-3 and TRBJ2-1, the complete variable domain reads GAGVSQTPSNKVTEKGKYVELRCDPISGHTALYWYRQSLGQGPEFLIYFQGTGAADDSGLPNDRFFAVRPEGSVSTLKIQRTERGDSAVYLCASSFSGNPSNEQFFGPGTRLTVL.